These T cell receptor beta chains were read from a single sample in a study of T cell changes during pregnancy in multiple sclerosis. Assay used: immunoSEQ multiplex PCR; TCRdb lists only in-frame clones, some missing. The sample records 35,000 to 50,000 clones, 91% being singletons. The sequences come from CD4+ T cells from peripheral blood mononuclear cells, collected after pregnancy. The receptor source for this set is a female donor in good health, enrolled as a control in a pregnancy study. Both conserved end residues are part of each CDR3. D genes are given only for firm matches. Rows give clone size only sometimes, using once, few, many, or a class for an expanded clone.

>TRBJ1-3|TRBV7-2|.|.
TGTGCCAGCAGCTTAGGACAGCCTCAATCTGGAAACACCATATATTTT
CASSLGQPQSGNTIYF
>TRBJ1-6|TRBV6-6|.|.
TGTGCCAGCAGTTACCCCTTCTCCTATAATTCACCCCTCCACTTT
CASSYPFSYNSPLHF
>TRBJ2-7|TRBV19|.|.
TGTGCCAGTAGTATACGGACAGCTAAGGACGAGCAGTACTTC
CASSIRTAKDEQYF
>TRBJ1-1|TRBV18|.|.
TGTGCCAGCTCACCACCGTCGGGCACTGAAGCTTTCTTT
CASSPPSGTEAFF
>TRBJ1-2|TRBV19|.|.
TGTGCCAGTAGTATGGGCACCTATGGCTACACCTTC
CASSMGTYGYTF
>TRBJ2-5|TRBV11-2|.|.
TGTGCCAGCAGCTTATCAGCGGTTTGGGGGACCCAGTACTTC
CASSLSAVWGTQYF
>TRBJ1-3|TRBV5-4|.|.
TGTGCCAGCAGCTTGGACTCGACACGCAGCTCTGGAAACACCATATATTTT
CASSLDSTRSSGNTIYF
>TRBJ2-1|TRBV6-4|.|.
TGTGCCAGCAGTGAGCAAACCGGTGAGCAGTTCTTC
CASSEQTGEQFF
>TRBJ2-3|TRBV11-2|.|.
TGTGCCAGCAGCTCCCCTGCTAGCGAAGTGACAGATACGCAGTATTTT
CASSSPASEVTDTQYF
>TRBJ1-1|TRBV7-9|.|.
TGTGCCAGCAGACAAGGGGTAGGGGACACTGAAGCTTTCTTT
CASRQGVGDTEAFF
>TRBJ2-5|TRBV6-6|.|.
TGTGCCAGCAGTTACTCGCTAGCTACGTCGGAGACCCAGTACTTC
CASSYSLATSETQYF
>TRBJ1-5|TRBV11-1|.|.
TGTGCCAGCAGCTTAGATTCCCGGGGACAGCCCCAGCATTTT
CASSLDSRGQPQHF
>TRBJ2-3|TRBV6-5|TRBD2|.
TGTGCCAGCAGTTACTCGGGGACTAGAGGCGCAGATACGCAGTATTTT
CASSYSGTRGADTQYF
>TRBJ1-5|TRBV28|TRBD1|.
TGTGCCAGCAGTCGGACAGGGGGGGGGCAGCCCCAGCATTTT
CASSRTGGGQPQHF
>TRBJ2-7|TRBV5-4|TRBD1|.
TGTGCCAGCAGCTTGGATACAGGGGGCAGCTACGAGCAGTACTTC
CASSLDTGGSYEQYF
>TRBJ1-5|TRBV28|.|.
TGTGCCAGCAGTTTACCTGAGGTTAGCAATCAGCCCCAGCATTTT
CASSLPEVSNQPQHF
>TRBJ1-1|TRBV4-2|.|.
TGTGCCAGCAGCCAAGAAGTACGGGGGGCGAACACTGAAGCTTTCTTT
CASSQEVRGANTEAFF
>TRBJ2-7|TRBV27|TRBD1|.
TGTGCCAGCAGCCGACAGGGGCAGGTCGAGCAGTACTTC
CASSRQGQVEQYF
>TRBJ1-2|TRBV30|.|.
TGTGCCTGGAGTTACAGGTCGATTAGGGGAGGCTACACCTTC
CAWSYRSIRGGYTF
>TRBJ2-5|TRBV7-9|TRBD1|.
TGTGCCAGCAGCTTTGGACAGGGCCAAGAGACCCAGTACTTC
CASSFGQGQETQYF
>TRBJ1-2|TRBV11-2|.|.
TGTGCCAGCAGCTTAGGGACAGCCTATGGCTACACCTTC
CASSLGTAYGYTF
>TRBJ2-1|TRBV7-9|.|few
TGTGCCAGCAGCTTACAGGGTTCAGGTGAGCAGTTCTTC
CASSLQGSGEQFF
>TRBJ2-7|TRBV7-9|.|.
TGTGCCAGCAGCCCCTACAGGGACGAGCAGTACTTC
CASSPYRDEQYF
>TRBJ1-6|TRBV5-1|.|.
TGCGCCAGCAGCTTGGGCCCCGAGGATTCACCCCTCCACTTT
CASSLGPEDSPLHF
>TRBJ1-5|TRBV6-6|.|.
TGTGCCAGCAGGAAAACTCTAGAGCGCAATCAGCCCCAGCATTTT
CASRKTLERNQPQHF
>TRBJ1-3|TRBV5-6|.|.
TGTGCCAGCAGCACGAGGCGGGAGGGAACCTCTGGAAACACCATATATTTT
CASSTRREGTSGNTIYF
>TRBJ2-7|TRBV28|.|.
TGTGCCAGCAGTTTGAGGGACACCTCCGGCGGGCAGTACTTC
CASSLRDTSGGQYF
>TRBJ2-1|TRBV19|TRBD2|.
TGTGCCAGTAGTCCACGGGAGACTAGCGGGAGGAGGGCCTACAATGAGCAGTTCTTC
CASSPRETSGRRAYNEQFF
>TRBJ2-2|TRBV5-1|.|.
TGCGTCAGCAGCTACACCATCGCTGCTACCGGGGAGCTGTTTTTT
CVSSYTIAATGELFF
>TRBJ2-7|TRBV11-3|TRBD2|.
TGTGCCAGCAGCTCACCTAGCGGGGGCTATATATGCGAGCAGTACTTC
CASSSPSGGYICEQYF
>TRBJ2-2|TRBV7-2|TRBD2|.
TGTGCCAGCAGCTTAGTTGAGGAGCGGGGGAACACCGGGGAGCTGTTTTTT
CASSLVEERGNTGELFF
>TRBJ2-1|TRBV6-5|.|.
TGTGCCAGCAGTTACTCTACAGGGACCTACAATGAGCAGTTCTTC
CASSYSTGTYNEQFF
>TRBJ2-5|TRBV2|TRBD1|.
TGTGCCAGCAGGGTACAGGGGTACCAAGAGACCCAGTACTTC
CASRVQGYQETQYF
>TRBJ1-2|TRBV6-6|TRBD1|.
TGTGCCAGCAGCCGGACAGGGGAGGATGGCTACACCTTC
CASSRTGEDGYTF
>TRBJ2-2|TRBV6-6|TRBD1|.
TGTGCCAGCAGCCGTGACAGGGGAGGCACCGGGGAGCTGTTTTTT
CASSRDRGGTGELFF
>TRBJ2-7|TRBV7-9|.|.
TGTGCCAGCAGCTTATCACGCGACGAGCAGTACTTC
CASSLSRDEQYF
>TRBJ1-2|TRBV7-2|.|.
TGTGCCAGCAGCTTTACATCGGGGACAAACTATGGCTACACCTTC
CASSFTSGTNYGYTF
>TRBJ2-7|TRBV11-2|.|.
TGTGCCAGCAGATTCAGGGTTTCCTACGAGCAGTACTTC
CASRFRVSYEQYF
>TRBJ2-1|TRBV9|TRBD2|.
TGTGCCAGCAGCGAAACTAGCGGGAGGGTTTGGGGGCAGTTCTTC
CASSETSGRVWGQFF
>TRBJ1-5|TRBV28|TRBD1|.
TGTGCCAGCAGTTTATACGGACAGGGAATTAGGGCCCAGCATTTT
CASSLYGQGIRAQHF
>TRBJ1-2|TRBV19|.|.
TGTGCCAGTAGTATAGATCTTCCCCCGTATGGCTACACCTTC
CASSIDLPPYGYTF
>TRBJ2-7|TRBV28|.|.
TGTGCCAGCAGTTTAGCCGGGACAATGTCCTACGAGCAGTACTTC
CASSLAGTMSYEQYF
>TRBJ1-4|TRBV5-5|TRBD1|.
TGTGCCAGCAGCGCCGACAGGGGGTACTCCGCTAGTGGTGAAAAACTGTTTTTT
CASSADRGYSASGEKLFF
>TRBJ2-1|TRBV2|.|few
TGTGCCAGCAAAGCGGAGCTTTACAATGAGCAGTTCTTC
CASKAELYNEQFF
>TRBJ1-1|TRBV7-8|.|.
TGTGCCAGCAGCCCCCGTGGGCAGGCGAACACTGAAGCTTTCTTT
CASSPRGQANTEAFF
>TRBJ1-2|TRBV10-3|.|.
TGTGCCATCAGTCCGCCGCTATGGGAGGGTTCTGGCTACACCTTC
CAISPPLWEGSGYTF